This entry is about one TCR beta chain. These data originate in a study of blood T cell repertoires in COVID-19. Overall study: Samples of COVID-19 (acute and convalescent) were obtained from the United States, Italy and Spain. Sample material is recorded as cDNA or gDNA derived from T cells, B-cell-depleted T cells, or PBMCs.

V shed 0 bases and J shed 5 bases, with 14 bases lying between them. This CDR3 region has 15 residues. The germline V gene encodes CDR1 SGDLS and CDR2 YYNGEE. While infection was still active, Seattle patients were enrolled and then followed longitudinally. Methods used by the authors: Amplification with reference gene primers provided the estimates of nucleated cell counts. This table comes from immunoSEQ multiplex PCR, and its TCRdb copy is limited to in-frame clones, with some not included. The DNA gave D and trimming, while V, J and clone size come from that table. The sample has about 300,000 clones, about four fifths seen once.

This chain uses TRBV9 with TRBJ2-5, with D possibly matching TRBD1 (5 bases). The receptor comes from a human donor with COVID-19, enrolled during active disease. The donor label of this sample is uncertain. Sequencing input: peripheral blood. The CDR3 DNA sequence: TGTGCCAGCAGCGTAGCGAAGGGGCTGACGGAGACCCAGTACTTC. This sequence encodes CASSVAKGLTETQYF.